The text below deals with one T cell receptor beta chain. Its antigen remains undetermined. Base qualities are not at hand, and no much larger clone is one base apart. TCRbeta CDR3 regions were amplified from genomic DNA using the immunoSEQ Assay, a bias-controlled multiplex PCR. Per the original workflow: The number of nucleated cells in each sample was estimated by amplification of reference gene primers within the assay. To quantify the absolute abundance of each unique TCRbeta CDR3 rearrangement, sequence reads were collapsed and filtered. For each sample, productive Simpson clonality was calculated as the square root of Simpson's diversity index over productive rearrangements. Sourced from immuneACCESS, this table was stored by TCRdb with only in-frame sequences that have V and J called. A share of the clones is absent; for the studies checked, an unresolved V gene accounts for under half, and the remainder has no known explanation. V and J calls and clone size are those listed in that table; D and trimming were worked out from the DNA. The sample table contains around 110,000 clones; only one count was recorded for about four fifths of them. Of the sample, 3% to 4.5% is held by the ten largest clones.

The data were obtained in a study of blood T cell repertoires in COVID-19 (TCRdb year 2020). At the level of the whole study: Collaborator samples came from the United States, Italy and Spain and covered acute and convalescent phases of COVID-19. The prospective study material was composed of cDNA or gDNA derived from T cells, B-cell-depleted T cells, or PBMCs. Deeply sampled blood TCRbeta repertoires from subjects exposed to, actively infected with, or recovered from COVID-19 were included in the dataset. The repertoires were released in a freely available public database meant as a resource for research on the immune response to SARS-CoV-2. Samples were obtained from the ongoing ImmuneRACE study (first 160 participants) and from 950 to 1,500 subjects provided by 6 global collaborators. Sample metadata almost always included a de-identified subject ID, COVID-19 status, age in years and sex. Where available, HLA class I and class II types were obtained from metadata supplied by the sample provider rather than from assay-based typing.

Results and caveats for the whole study, not just this receptor: How much clinical and demographic metadata was included differed by source and by participant, and the metadata was provided uncurated.

Participants in the prospective study were enrolled through a virtual design, were aged about 18 to 89 years, and lived in roughly 25 United States geographic areas. To assign participants to cohorts, the prospective study relied on clinical history that participants themselves reported in a screening survey and a study questionnaire. ImmuneRACE Cohort 3 recovered participants were defined by two consecutive negative NP/OP PCR tests, healthcare professional clearance, or symptom resolution. Each participant in the prospective study had whole blood, serum and a nasopharyngeal or oropharyngeal swab collected by mobile phlebotomists. Prospective study participants could optionally give additional blood draws and questionnaires over a roughly two-month period. Prospective study blood samples were shipped either frozen or at room temperature before DNA extraction. V is clipped by 8 bases and J by 1 base, and the sequence between their germline boundaries is 8 bases long. From the cysteine through the phenylalanine, the CDR3 covers 12 amino acids. The DNA shown is the 36-base CDR3, in frame from base 1. According to the germline V gene, CDR1 reads MDHEN and CDR2 reads SYDVKM.

Sequences were obtained from PBMCs or T cells enriched from blood (not recorded which). The TCR comes from a woman under 40 who had recovered from COVID-19. The chain was built from TRBV28 and TRBJ2-5; the D gene remains uncertain. The CDR3 reads as follows: CASRGGQETQYF. The nucleotides are TGTGCCAGCCGCGGCGGCCAAGAGACCCAGTACTTC.